These T cell receptor beta chains were read from a single sample in a study of Tregs in tolerant kidney transplant recipients. Clones were read by immunoSEQ multiplex PCR, and TCRdb kept only the in-frame ones, dropping some. Of some 90,000 clones in the sample, roughly 92% were seen once. Sequencing input: CD8+ T cells from blood. The receptors come from a human donor in good health. Both conserved end residues are part of each CDR3. A D gene is named only where the DNA matches it firmly. Clone size is not always given. Where it is, it says once, few, many or a class for expanded clones.

V	J	D	size	CDR3
TRBV14	TRBJ2-5	.	.	CASSQTIGGGWETQYF
TRBV7-9	TRBJ2-7	.	.	CASSLERHYPYEQYF
TRBV6-5	TRBJ2-5	TRBD2	.	CASSYSPGGGETQYF
TRBV5-5	TRBJ2-1	.	.	CASSSTGSSYNEQFF
TRBV7-9	TRBJ1-2	TRBD1	few	CASSSLTGLADGYTF
TRBV6-5	TRBJ1-5	.	.	CASSYSGINSNQPQHF
TRBV13	TRBJ2-5	.	.	CASSLEHRVQETQYF
TRBV6-1	TRBJ1-5	.	once	CASSEALSRQVFNQPQHF
TRBV7-8	TRBJ2-7	TRBD2	.	CASSPLAGTYEQYF
TRBV7-9	TRBJ1-4	TRBD1	.	CASRRKTGGGEKLFF
TRBV6-1	TRBJ2-1	.	.	CASSEAAGNEQFF
TRBV6-5	TRBJ2-7	.	.	CASSSDGGLYEQYF
TRBV7-9	TRBJ2-2	.	.	CASRPDPGHYNTGELFF
TRBV13	TRBJ2-7	.	.	CASSLGGSYEQYF
TRBV5-4	TRBJ2-7	.	.	CASSLGGQSSYEQYF
TRBV18	TRBJ2-1	TRBD1	.	CASSPKDRRSYNEQFF
TRBV5-4	TRBJ2-3	.	.	CASSFGDTQYF
TRBV19	TRBJ2-7	.	.	CASSIGSFSYEQYF
TRBV13	TRBJ2-7	TRBD2	.	CASSLRLAGFSYEQYF
TRBV15	TRBJ2-2	TRBD2	.	CATSRLRGAGELFF
TRBV21-1	TRBJ2-7	.	.	CASSAKGGLAGVYEQYF
TRBV27	TRBJ2-7	TRBD2	.	CASSLSVGRVTDEQYF
TRBV10-2	TRBJ2-1	.	.	CASSEDDSLYNEQFF
TRBV5-1	TRBJ2-2	.	.	CASSLGRQGGTGELFF
TRBV6-5	TRBJ1-2	.	.	CASSYEPQGPVYGYTF
TRBV10-2	TRBJ2-1	.	.	CASFYRDLKGYNEQFF
TRBV9	TRBJ1-1	TRBD1	.	CASSEPGGTEAFF
TRBV5-1	TRBJ1-1	.	.	CASSLRTTVNTEAFF
TRBV7-8	TRBJ2-3	TRBD1	.	CASSSRGSSTDTQYF
TRBV7-2	TRBJ2-7	.	.	CASSPNGDEQYF
TRBV4-1	TRBJ1-6	TRBD1	.	CASSHRDRGMGSPLHF
TRBV27	TRBJ1-1	.	.	CASSHVGAKGISEAFF
TRBV11-2	TRBJ2-5	.	.	CASSFRQSQETQYF
TRBV7-9	TRBJ2-7	.	.	CASSLAGRDPVYEQYF
TRBV7-9	TRBJ2-5	.	.	CASSLLGEGYQETQYF
TRBV4-2	TRBJ2-7	.	.	CASSQDRDLSSYEQYF
TRBV4-2	TRBJ1-2	TRBD1	.	CASSQAPGQSYGYTF
TRBV19	TRBJ1-2	TRBD1	once	CASSSWTGDGYTF
TRBV6-5	TRBJ1-3	.	.	CASSRGTERRNTIYF
TRBV6-5	TRBJ2-1	.	once	CASSNRQDYNEQFF
TRBV2	TRBJ1-2	.	.	CAVGGNYGYTF
TRBV7-6	TRBJ1-1	TRBD1	once	CASSRWIGTDKKNTEAFF
TRBV14	TRBJ2-6	TRBD2	.	CASSQGASGLPPGANVLTF
TRBV7-9	TRBJ2-1	.	.	CASSPKNEQFF
TRBV30	TRBJ2-1	.	.	CAWSVRAFTGREQFF
TRBV6-5	TRBJ1-1	.	.	CASSYSGGNTEAFF
TRBV10-3	TRBJ2-1	.	once	CAISQGYIQGPLGEQFF
TRBV4-1	TRBJ2-1	.	.	CASSHPGARAEEEQFF